This TCR beta chain was recovered during a study of cytomegalovirus exposure and HLA in healthy donors. Findings of the study overall: Later analysis associated a missense DCLRE1C variant with TCR beta V- and J-gene trimming. TCR beta chains numbering more than 150 were designated cytomegalovirus-associated. It was reported that the classifier diagnosed cytomegalovirus status with high specificity and sensitivity in both the original and validation cohorts.

To note about this clone: The antigen is unknown.

V gave up 1 base and J gave up 7 bases, with 7 bases separating them. The V gene's germline CDR1 is MNHNS and CDR2 SASEGT. The CDR3 contains 12 residues. In the PCR, 60 Vbeta and 13 Jbeta primers were used. Authors' processing steps: A later analysis tallied tens of millions of unique TCR beta chains, around 11 million of them shared. Clones were sequenced by immunoSEQ multiplex PCR, and TCRdb holds only the in-frame ones, with some missing. D and trimming were read from the DNA, whereas the V and J calls and clone size are those reported in that table. The profile shows fewer than 200,000 clones, 80% of them singletons.

The sample consisted of PBMCs. The chain carries TRBV6-1 and TRBJ1-1, with D perhaps matching TRBD1 (5 bases). The sequence derives from a human donor in good health. The CDR3 loop is CASSEGGLEAFF. The CDR3 DNA reads as TGTGCCAGCAGTGAAGGGGGACTTGAAGCTTTCTTT.